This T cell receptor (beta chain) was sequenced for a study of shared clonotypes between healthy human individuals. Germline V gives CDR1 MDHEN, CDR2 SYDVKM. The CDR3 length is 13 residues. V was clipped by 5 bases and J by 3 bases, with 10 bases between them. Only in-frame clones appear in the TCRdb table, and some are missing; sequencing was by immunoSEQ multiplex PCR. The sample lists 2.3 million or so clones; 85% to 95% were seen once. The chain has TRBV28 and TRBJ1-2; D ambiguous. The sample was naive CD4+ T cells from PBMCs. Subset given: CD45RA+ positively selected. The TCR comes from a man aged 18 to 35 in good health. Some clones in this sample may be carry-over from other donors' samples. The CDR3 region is CASSGRTDYGYTF. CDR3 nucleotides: TGTGCCAGCAGTGGTAGAACGGACTATGGCTACACCTTC.